These 25 T cell receptor beta chains were sequenced from one sample in a study of shared clonotypes between healthy human individuals. Naive CD8 cells were CD45RO-negative, positively selected for CCR7, excluding terminally differentiated effector memory CD45RA+ cells. Sequenced by immunoSEQ multiplex PCR; TCRdb stores in-frame clones only, minus some. The repertoire consists of more than 2 million clones, with approximately 92% occurring once and the leading ten covering roughly 1.7%. The sequenced sample consisted of naive CD8+ T cells from PBMCs. The origin of the receptors is a man between 18 and 35 years old in good health. Some clones in this sample may be carry-over from other donors' samples.

This clone has a single count. The sample has other DNA sequences that encode this CDR3 too. The V call is TRBV28, the J call TRBJ2-1; TRBD2 matches at 13 bases. After removal of 5 bases from V and 7 bases from J, the junction contained 5 bases not matched to a gene. Germline assignment: CDR1 MDHEN and CDR2 SYDVKM. The CDR3 extends over 15 amino acids. The CDR3 reads CASSPGLAGYNEQFF. The CDR3 nucleotides are TGTGCCAGCAGTCCGGGACTAGCGGGATATAATGAGCAGTTCTTC.

The chain carries TRBV5-6 and TRBJ2-1, with no clear D. CDR3 length: 16 residues. Per the germline V gene, CDR1 is SGHDT and CDR2 is YYEEEE. V was pared by 0 bases and J by 4 bases, with 14 bases between. The CDR3 bases are TGTGCCAGCAGCTTGGGGGCGGCTGGCTTTTACAATGAGCAGTTCTTC. Protein: CASSLGAAGFYNEQFF.

The rearrangement links TRBV19 to TRBJ2-7; D remains ambiguous. The germline gives CDR1 LNHDA, CDR2 SQIVND (reference sequence). Trimming cost V 6 bases and J 0 bases, with 15 bases left between them. This CDR3 region has 15 residues. CDR3 loop: CASSHLLHPSYEQYF. Written as DNA, the CDR3 is TGTGCCAGTAGCCACCTCCTGCATCCCTCCTACGAGCAGTACTTC.

The chain recombines TRBV9 with TRBJ2-1; 7 bases map to TRBD2. This CDR3 is built from 14 residues. Germline V CDR1 and CDR2: SGDLS, YYNGEE. Trimming took 3 bases from V and 8 from J; bases not matched to a gene: 8. The CDR3 loop is CASSAGLEVYEQFF. The CDR3 DNA follows: TGTGCCAGCAGCGCCGGACTAGAGGTCTATGAGCAGTTCTTC.

The table lists this clone with a few counts. V gene TRBV30 combines with J gene TRBJ2-2; 9 positions agree with TRBD2. Germline values: CDR1 GTSNPN, CDR2 SVGIG (reference sequence). The V gene end was trimmed by 5 bases and the J gene end by 5 bases; junction bases not matched to a gene: 9. This CDR3 has 15 residues. The CDR3 region has the DNA TGTGCCTGGTCAGTAGCGGGAGCTTGGACCGGGGAGCTGTTTTTT. It codes for CAWSVAGAWTGELFF.

The V and J genes are TRBV7-6 and TRBJ2-1; 13 bases line up with TRBD2. The CDR3 spans 18 residues. Per the germline V gene, CDR1 is SGHVS and CDR2 is FNYEAQ. Trimming took 5 bases from V and 7 from J; bases not matched to a gene: 14. The CDR3 protein is CASSKPLYGTSGINEQFF. The CDR3 DNA is TGTGCCAGCAGCAAACCCCTATACGGGACTAGCGGGATTAATGAGCAGTTCTTC.

The genes are TRBV28 and TRBJ2-1; the D gene is possibly TRBD2 (6 bases). V dropped 5 bases and J dropped 4 bases, with 15 bases sitting between them. Germline-derived CDR1 and CDR2 are MDHEN and SYDVKM. The CDR3 contains 15 residues. The CDR3 DNA sequence: TGTGCCAGCAGTCCCCGGGACTCAGTATACAATGAGCAGTTCTTC. This sequence encodes CASSPRDSVYNEQFF.

CDR3 sequence (DNA): TGTGCCAGCAGTGAAGGGCAGGGGGTCACCGGGGAGCTGTTTTTT. Protein sequence: CASSEGQGVTGELFF. V gene TRBV2 combines with J gene TRBJ2-2; TRBD1 aligns across 7 bases. Germline CDR1 reads SNHLY; CDR2 reads FYNNEI. Losses at the gene ends were 1 base for V and 4 bases for J; bases not matched to a gene: 3. CDR3 length: 15 residues.

J is TRBJ1-2 and V is TRBV4-1; 8 bases are a match to TRBD1. Looked up from germline, CDR1 is MGHRA and CDR2 is YSYEKL. With 2 bases clipped from V and 2 bases from J, the junction kept 10 bases outside the gene matches. This CDR3 region has 17 residues. The CDR3 region has the DNA TGCGCCAGCAGCCAATCACCGGGGCAGGGGGCGAACTATGGCTACACCTTC. Translated: CASSQSPGQGANYGYTF.

The chain carries TRBV7-2 and TRBJ2-3; no definite D call. The germline CDR1 and CDR2 sequences are SGHTA and FQGNSA. Trimming removed 6 bases from V and 0 bases from J, with 13 bases in between. This CDR3 has 15 residues. The CDR3 loop is CASSPLSSSTDTQYF. CDR3 coding DNA: TGTGCCAGCAGTCCACTATCGTCTAGCACAGATACGCAGTATTTT. The full variable domain, with the rest looked up from reference TRBV7-2 and TRBJ2-3, is GAGVSQSPSNKVTEKGKDVELRCDPISGHTALYWYRQSLGQGLEFLIYFQGNSAPDKSGLPSDRFSAERTGGSVSTLTIQRTQQEDSAVYLCASSPLSSSTDTQYFGPGTRLTVL.

J is TRBJ2-7 and V is TRBV19; 7 bases map to TRBD2. The CDR3 is made up of 18 amino acids. The germline V gene encodes CDR1 LNHDA and CDR2 SQIVND (reference sequence). After removal of 1 base from V and 6 bases from J, the junction contained 18 bases not matched to a gene. CDR3 sequence (DNA): TGTGCCAGTAGTATAGTTTTGAATGGACGGGACTATCTGAGCGAGCAGTACTTC. It specifies CASSIVLNGRDYLSEQYF.

This rearrangement joins TRBV28 to TRBJ1-2, with 10 bases that match TRBD1. V shed 2 bases, J shed 8 bases, and the junction held 5 bases outside the gene matches. CDR1 and CDR2 (germline): MDHEN, SYDVKM. The length of the CDR3 is 14 residues. The CDR3 DNA follows: TGTGCCAGCAGTTTACCGACAGGGGGCAGGGGCTACACCTTC. Amino acids: CASSLPTGGRGYTF.

The chain uses TRBV2 and TRBJ2-3, with 13 bases matching TRBD2. V dropped 7 bases and J dropped 0; count of bases not matched to a gene: 13. Germline CDR1 SNHLY, CDR2 FYNNEI. This CDR3 contains 19 residues. CDR3 region: CASTRGLAGVITSTDTQYF. CDR3 nucleotide sequence: TGTGCCAGCACCCGTGGACTAGCGGGAGTGATTACTAGCACAGATACGCAGTATTTT.

The chain couples TRBV29-1 to TRBJ2-1; TRBD2 aligns across 12 bases. The trim removed 4 bases at V and 3 bases at J, leaving 7 bases unmatched. The CDR3 runs to 16 residues. The germline CDR1 and CDR2 sequences are SQVTM and ANQGSEA. CDR3 nucleotides: TGCAGCGTTGGTTCTAGCGGGAGGGCCAGCTACAATGAGCAGTTCTTC. It specifies CSVGSSGRASYNEQFF.

The CDR3 nucleotides are TGTGCCAGCAGCTTACGGAAGGGGACTCAAGAGACCCAGTACTTC. Translation gives CASSLRKGTQETQYF. The chain joins TRBV7-9 to TRBJ2-5; D possibly corresponds to TRBD2 (6 bases). The CDR3 length is 15 residues. V was pared by 2 bases and J by 2 bases, with 12 bases between. Germline V gives CDR1 SEHNR, CDR2 FQNEAQ (reference sequence).

V usage is TRBV2 and J usage is TRBJ2-2; 9 bases map to TRBD1. CDR1 SNHLY and CDR2 FYNNEI come from the germline V gene. The CDR3 covers 14 residues. With V trimmed by 11 bases and J by 2 bases, 6 bases remained unmatched. CDR3 in DNA: TGTGCCGGAATAACAGGGGGCAACACCGGGGAGCTGTTTTTT. Translation gives CAGITGGNTGELFF.

This clone has more than one count but fewer than ten. The gene calls are TRBV29-1 and TRBJ2-7, with D unclear. V was trimmed by 4 bases and J by 1 base, leaving 8 bases between them. CDR3 length equals 12 residues. CDR1 is SQVTM, CDR2 ANQGSEA, per germline. The DNA of the CDR3 is TGCAGCGTTGTCGGCAGGTCCTACGAGCAGTACTTC. Translated, it gives CSVVGRSYEQYF.

The chain couples TRBV5-1 to TRBJ2-5; D is ambiguous. Germline assignment: CDR1 SGHRS and CDR2 YFSETQ. Trimming took 3 bases from V and 5 from J, leaving 8 bases between them. CDR3 length: 12 amino acids. CDR3 in amino acids: CASSWAEETQYF. For the CDR3, the DNA is TGCGCCAGCAGCTGGGCCGAGGAGACCCAGTACTTC.

The chain joins TRBV10-3 to TRBJ2-1; the D gene is possibly TRBD2 (5 bases). The germline CDR1 and CDR2 sequences are ENHRY and SYGVKD. V was cut by 3 bases and J by 9 bases, with 12 bases left in between. The CDR3 is 13 residues long. For the CDR3, the DNA is TGTGCCATCAGTGAATACAGTCGGGGTGAGCAGTTCTTC. Its translation: CAISEYSRGEQFF.

This chain joins TRBV6-5 and TRBJ2-3, with D hard to call. Germline V CDR1 and CDR2: MNHEY, SVGAGI. V was cut by 5 bases and J by 1 base, with 13 bases left in between. The CDR3 is 15 amino acids. The CDR3 sequence is CASSPPSRGTDTQYF. The CDR3 bases are TGTGCCAGCAGTCCCCCGTCTAGGGGCACAGATACGCAGTATTTT.

The DNA of the CDR3 is TGTGCCAGCCGACCGGGCCTCCGGGGATATCCGTTCTTC. Encoded protein: CASRPGLRGYPFF. The rearrangement joins TRBV28 to TRBJ2-1, with D possibly matching TRBD2 (5 bases). The CDR3 has 13 amino acids. Germline V gene sequence: CDR1 MDHEN, CDR2 SYDVKM. Trimming shortened V by 8 bases and J by 15 bases, and 23 bases separated the two germline ends.

The genes are TRBV18 and TRBJ1-5; D is uncertain. V lost 0 bases to trimming and J lost 4 bases, with 16 bases between them. CDR3 length: 17 residues. Germline V gene data show CDR1 as KGHSH and CDR2 as LQKENI. The CDR3 DNA reads as TGTGCCAGCTCACCACCGAATGGCTTCCCCACGAATCAGCCCCAGCATTTT. Translated, it gives CASSPPNGFPTNQPQHF.

The rearrangement joins TRBV11-2 to TRBJ2-2, with no clear D. This CDR3 spans 14 amino acids. Germline-derived CDR1 and CDR2 are SGHAT and FQNNGV. V gave up 3 bases and J gave up 10 bases, with 15 bases separating them. The DNA for the CDR3 is TGTGCCAGCAGCTTGCTCCTCCCCCCCTCGGAGCTGTTTTTT. This gives the protein CASSLLLPPSELFF.

V usage is TRBV5-1 and J usage is TRBJ2-7, with 8 bases aligning to TRBD1. Trimming removed 6 bases from V and 0 bases from J; junction bases left unmatched: 5. This CDR3 is built from 14 residues. The germline V gene encodes CDR1 SGHRS and CDR2 YFSETQ. The CDR3 is CASIDRGLSYEQYF. The CDR3 region has the DNA TGCGCCAGCATCGACAGGGGTCTCTCCTACGAGCAGTACTTC.

As concerns this clone: Additional DNA sequences in this sample encode the identical CDR3. The V call is TRBV5-6, the J call TRBJ2-1; tentatively, D is TRBD1 or TRBD2 (5 bases each). V lost 0 bases and J lost 2, with 9 bases in between. The CDR3 spans 15 residues. Germline CDR1 SGHDT, CDR2 YYEEEE. The CDR3 bases are TGTGCCAGCAGCTTGGGGGGGAAAACCTACAATGAGCAGTTCTTC. Translated: CASSLGGKTYNEQFF. The full variable domain, with the rest looked up from reference TRBV5-6 and TRBJ2-1, is DAGVTQSPTHLIKTRGQQVTLRCSPKSGHDTVSWYQQALGQGPQFIFQYYEEEERQRGNFPDRFSGHQFPNYSSELNVNALLLGDSALYLCASSLGGKTYNEQFFGPGTRLTVL.